Each of the 20 T cell receptor beta chains below was sequenced from the same sample in a study of Tregs in tolerant kidney transplant recipients. The nonmyeloablative bone marrow transplants came from related graft donors, with transient mixed chimerism. Only in-frame clones appear in the TCRdb table, and some are missing; sequencing was by immunoSEQ multiplex PCR. The table has under 90,000 clones, roughly nine tenths seen once. Here the sequenced sample was CD4+ T cells from blood (PBMCs), taken 24 months after the transplant. Receptor source: a human patient who received a combined kidney and bone marrow transplant. Certain T cells may be donor cells from the graft.

This clone was observed a single time. The genes are TRBV5-1 and TRBJ1-3; D is perhaps TRBD1 (5 bases). The V end lost 0 bases, the J end lost 2 bases, and 12 bases lay between the germline ends. The CDR3 extends over 16 amino acids. The germline gives CDR1 SGHRS, CDR2 YFSETQ. The DNA of the CDR3 is TGCGCCAGCAGCTTGGGGACACAAGGCGCTGGAAACACCATATATTTT. This sequence encodes CASSLGTQGAGNTIYF.

The chain employs TRBV4-1 and TRBJ1-2, with TRBD1 matching 7 bases. V shed 0 bases and J 4 bases; nucleotides not matched to a gene: 5. The germline V gene has CDR1 MGHRA and CDR2 YSYEKL. The length of the CDR3 is 15 residues. The CDR3 DNA follows: TGCGCCAGCAGCCAAGAGGGACAGCGTCCCTATGGCTACACCTTC. This translates into CASSQEGQRPYGYTF.

Only a few counts were recorded for this clone. The chain recombines TRBV6-6 with TRBJ1-3; 9 bases map to TRBD1. V lost 2 bases to trimming and J lost 4 bases; unmatched junction nucleotides: 6. Looked up from germline, CDR1 is MNHNY and CDR2 is SVGAGI (reference sequence). The CDR3 has 16 amino acids. CDR3 region: CASSYVVGQGGNTIYF. The CDR3 nucleotides are TGTGCCAGCAGTTACGTGGTGGGACAGGGCGGAAACACCATATATTTT.

The rearrangement links TRBV6-6 to TRBJ1-1; TRBD1 matches 10 bases. Germline CDR1 MNHNY, CDR2 SVGAGI (reference sequence). The ends lost 5 bases at V and 4 bases at J; junction bases unmatched: 1. The CDR3 spans 13 residues. CDR3 sequence reads: CASSRQGATEAFF. The DNA of the CDR3 is TGTGCCAGCAGTAGACAGGGGGCCACTGAAGCTTTCTTT.

The rearrangement links TRBV5-1 to TRBJ2-3; the D gene is possibly TRBD1 (6 bases). The CDR3 is made up of 14 amino acids. The germline gives CDR1 SGHRS, CDR2 YFSETQ. Trimming removed 7 bases at V and 0 bases at J, with 12 bases between. CDR3 sequence (DNA): TGCGCCAGCCTACGAGGGGGTAGCACAGATACGCAGTATTTT. Encoded protein: CASLRGGSTDTQYF.

The chain employs TRBV11-2 and TRBJ1-5; 8 nucleotides line up with TRBD1. The germline gives CDR1 SGHAT, CDR2 FQNNGV. The CDR3 consists of 15 residues. Trimming took 5 bases from V and 3 from J; bases not matched to a gene: 6. The CDR3 DNA reads TGTGCCAGCAGCGCTCGGACAGGGTACAATCAGCCCCAGCATTTT. This translates into CASSARTGYNQPQHF.

The genes are TRBV6-4 and TRBJ1-1; 7 bases agree with TRBD1. With 5 bases clipped from V and 7 bases from J, the junction kept 13 bases outside the gene matches. Looked up from germline, CDR1 is MRHNA and CDR2 is SNTAGT. The CDR3 has 15 residues. CDR3 residues: CASSLRDRARNEAFF. CDR3 DNA sequence: TGTGCCAGCAGTCTCCGGGACAGAGCTCGGAATGAAGCTTTCTTT.

This clone was recorded only once. The rearrangement links TRBV7-9 to TRBJ2-7; 11 bases are shared with TRBD2. In germline, CDR1 is SEHNR, CDR2 FQNEAQ (reference sequence). The CDR3 loop spans 18 amino acids. V was clipped by 5 bases and J by 0 bases; unmatched bases: 12. The chain's CDR3 is CASSPRLSTSGDSYEQYF. CDR3 sequence (DNA): TGTGCCAGCAGCCCCCGCCTATCGACTAGCGGGGACTCCTACGAGCAGTACTTC.

Of note for this clone: This same CDR3 is encoded by further DNA sequences in the sample. V is TRBV5-1 and J is TRBJ2-5, with TRBD2 as a possible D gene (6 bases). Germline assignment: CDR1 SGHRS and CDR2 YFSETQ. The CDR3 is 14 amino acids. Between the trimmed V and J ends, which lost 0 bases and 5 bases, there was a span of 11 bases. The DNA of the CDR3 is TGCGCCAGCAGCTTGGCCGGGGGTGGGGAGACCCAGTACTTC. Amino acids: CASSLAGGGETQYF.

This clone has just one count. The chain is built from TRBV6-6 and TRBJ2-7; 12 bases map to TRBD2. Germline CDR1 reads MNHNY; CDR2 reads SVGAGI (reference sequence). The length of the CDR3 is 11 residues. V shed 5 bases, J shed 11 bases, and the junction held 1 base outside the gene matches. The CDR3 is CASSGLAGKYF. The CDR3 nucleotides read TGTGCCAGCAGTGGACTAGCGGGGAAGTACTTC.

The V gene is TRBV29-1, the J gene TRBJ1-1; 8 nucleotides match TRBD1. This CDR3 comprises 12 residues. V trimming: 3 bases; J trimming: 5 bases; junction bases outside the gene matches: 2. Germline assignment: CDR1 SQVTM and CDR2 ANQGSEA. The CDR3 region has the DNA TGCAGCGTTGACAGGGGGCATACTGAAGCTTTCTTT. Translated: CSVDRGHTEAFF.

J is TRBJ2-1 and V is TRBV7-2; 9 nucleotides match TRBD1. Germline trimming cut 5 bases from V and 3 bases from J; bases unmatched to any gene: 8. Germline V gene lookup returns CDR1 SGHTA and CDR2 FQGNSA. This CDR3 is 16 amino acids long. The CDR3 region has the DNA TGTGCCAGCAGCCCGTTTAGACAGGGGGGCTACAATGAGCAGTTCTTC. This encodes CASSPFRQGGYNEQFF.

This chain links TRBV5-6 with TRBJ2-5; 10 bases map to TRBD2. The CDR3 is 16 residues long. Germline values: CDR1 SGHDT, CDR2 YYEEEE. The V segment lost 5 bases and the J segment 1 base; nucleotides outside the gene matches: 8. The DNA of the CDR3 is TGTGCCAGCAGTTGGGTGGCTAGCGGGGGCCAAGAGACCCAGTACTTC. Its translation: CASSWVASGGQETQYF.

The sample holds one count of this clone. The gene calls are TRBV6-6 and TRBJ2-7; TRBD2 aligns across 7 bases. The germline gives CDR1 MNHNY, CDR2 SVGAGI (reference sequence). This CDR3 contains 16 residues. The ends lost 2 bases at V and 7 bases at J; junction bases unmatched: 14. CDR3 DNA: TGTGCCAGCAGTTACGGGGGACTAACAGCCCCTGGGGAGCAGTACTTC. It encodes CASSYGGLTAPGEQYF.

This clone was recorded only once. The chain employs TRBV12-5 and TRBJ1-2; maybe TRBD1 (5 bases). V was pared by 0 bases and J by 2 bases, with 16 bases between. Germline CDR1 and CDR2: LGHNT and FRNRAP. CDR3 length: 17 amino acids. The CDR3 sequence is CASGLVLDAGGNYGYTF. DNA for the CDR3: TGTGCTAGTGGTTTGGTTTTGGATGCGGGGGGGAACTATGGCTACACCTTC.

The J gene is TRBJ1-2, the V gene TRBV28, with TRBD1 identical over 7 bases. Germline-derived CDR1 and CDR2 are MDHEN and SYDVKM. V trimming: 7 bases; J trimming: 5 bases; junction bases outside the gene matches: 10. This CDR3 is built from 14 residues. In DNA, the CDR3 is TGTGCCAGCACCCGGACAGGCCTTTATTATGGCTACACCTTC. Translating gives CASTRTGLYYGYTF.

This clone has a single count. This chain links TRBV27 with TRBJ2-5; D is perhaps TRBD1 (6 bases). CDR3 size: 13 residues. CDR1 and CDR2 (germline): MNHEY, SMNVEV (reference sequence). V was shortened by 6 bases and J by 1 base, with 9 bases between the two germline ends. The CDR3 loop reads CASRRQAQETQYF. For the CDR3, the DNA is TGTGCCAGCAGACGACAGGCCCAAGAGACCCAGTACTTC.

This chain connects TRBV19 to TRBJ2-5; 13 bases agree with TRBD2. The end of the DNA aligns better with TRBJ2-7, so the J call may be wrong. From germline, CDR1 is LNHDA and CDR2 SQIVND (reference sequence). This CDR3 spans 18 amino acids. In nucleotides, the CDR3 is TGTGCCAGTAAAGGTCGTGGCCGGACTAGCGGGAGCTCCTACGAGCAGTACTTC. Translation: CASKGRGRTSGSSYEQYF.

As to this clone: Other nucleotide sequences in the sample specify the same CDR3. V and J are TRBV5-1 and TRBJ2-3; 10 bases are a match to TRBD2. The CDR3 loop spans 14 amino acids. After removal of 7 bases from V and 1 base from J, the junction contained 3 bases not matched to a gene. The germline gives CDR1 SGHRS, CDR2 YFSETQ. The CDR3 here is CASSGLAGTDTQYF. The CDR3 nucleotides are TGCGCCAGCTCAGGACTAGCGGGCACAGATACGCAGTATTTT.

This clone was counted a single time. The DNA for the CDR3 is TGCGCCAGCAGCTGGAGCGGAAGCTCCTACAATGAGCAGTTCTTC. Protein sequence: CASSWSGSSYNEQFF. The chain has TRBV4-3 and TRBJ2-1; a weak D match, TRBD2 (5 bases). V was clipped by 5 bases and J by 0 bases, with 11 bases between them. From germline, CDR1 is LGHNA and CDR2 YSLEER. The CDR3 runs to 15 residues.